The clone carrying this T cell receptor (beta chain) was seen a handful of times. Its antigen is unknown. Each CDR3 protein is one row after TCRdb ran MiXCR on the 5' RACE reads. The sample has 450,000 to 650,000 distinct CDR3 sequences, 20% to 25% seen once. These data originate in a study of T cells after yellow fever vaccination. Notes on the study in general: Within FACS-sorted repertoires, abundant clonotypes contaminating from the bulk population could be present. A faster peak, day 5 versus 15, was reached by the weaker secondary response.

Germline V gene lookup returns CDR1 SNHLY and CDR2 FYNNEI. Trimming stripped 5 bases from V and 7 bases from J, with 15 bases between. The CDR3 length is 14 residues. The sample was PBMCs, taken about 21 days after the first yellow fever vaccination. This receptor was identified in a young man who received the YFV17D yellow fever vaccine. This chain links TRBV2 with TRBJ1-5, with D tentatively TRBD1 (6 bases). The CDR3 region is CASSTQGEGQPQHF. The CDR3 region has the DNA TGTGCCAGCAGTACACAGGGTGAAGGACAGCCCCAGCATTTT.